This T cell receptor (beta chain) was identified during a study of T cell repertoires in cytomegalovirus infection. Study-level background: Indicated by public TCR beta signatures were CMV infection and matching HLA type. Study results and limitations: Within the response measured ex vivo, HLA-C-restricted CMV-specific TCR beta clonotypes were dominant. Adding up the frequency of public TCR beta families identified people who carried CMV plus the relevant HLA.

This clonotype is a singleton in its sample. Its target is unknown. The CDR3 extends over 14 amino acids. Germline-derived CDR1 and CDR2 are GTSNPN and SVGIG (reference sequence). V was shortened by 5 bases and J by 6 bases, with 19 bases between the two germline ends. MiXCR was run by TCRdb on the reads, yielding one entry per CDR3 protein. This table has almost 550,000 distinct CDR3 sequences, approximately 16% appearing once. The chain combines TRBV30 with TRBJ1-1; D is undetermined. The receptor comes from a human donor in good health (CMV status not recorded). Some clones in this sample may be carry-over from other donors' samples. The sequenced sample was CD8+ T cells from PBMCs. The DNA for the CDR3 is TGTGCCTGGCTCGGAGCCCCAGGAGCGCCTGAAGCTTTCTTT. Residues: CAWLGAPGAPEAFF.